Each of the 3 T cell receptor beta chains below was sequenced from the same sample in a study of blood T cell repertoires in COVID-19. Repertoires were generated with immunoSEQ multiplex PCR, while TCRdb's copy carries only in-frame clones and drops some. This sample yields more than 45,000 clones, of which 90% are seen a single time; roughly 9.7% belongs to the top ten. The specimen was peripheral blood. These TCRs come from a woman of 80 years or more with acute or convalescent COVID-19.

The V and J genes are TRBV9 and TRBJ2-3; D possibly corresponds to TRBD2 (5 bases). The CDR3 consists of 17 residues. The germline V and J ends were trimmed by 3 bases and 4 bases, with 21 bases remaining between them. Germline values: CDR1 SGDLS, CDR2 YYNGEE. CDR3 in DNA: TGTGCCAGCAGCGCGAGGGTACTACCGATTGGAGCAGATACGCAGTATTTT. This encodes CASSARVLPIGADTQYF.

This clone was seen just once. The chain carries TRBV6-6 and TRBJ2-5; TRBD2 is a possible D gene (6 bases). The CDR3 runs 14 residues. Trimming left V 2 bases short and J 5 bases short, with 12 bases between. Germline CDR1 MNHNY, CDR2 SVGAGI (reference sequence). The CDR3 region has the DNA TGTGCCAGCAGTTACCCCGAGGCGGGGGAGACCCAGTACTTC. This codes for CASSYPEAGETQYF.

The chain carries TRBV6-5 and TRBJ2-7; tentative D call: TRBD1 (6 bases). Trimming stripped 3 bases from V and 12 bases from J, with 18 bases between. CDR1 is MNHEY, CDR2 SVGAGI, per germline. This CDR3 comprises 13 residues. The CDR3 DNA is TGTGCCAGCAGTTATTTTTTACAGGGTTCTCCGTACTTC. This encodes CASSYFLQGSPYF.